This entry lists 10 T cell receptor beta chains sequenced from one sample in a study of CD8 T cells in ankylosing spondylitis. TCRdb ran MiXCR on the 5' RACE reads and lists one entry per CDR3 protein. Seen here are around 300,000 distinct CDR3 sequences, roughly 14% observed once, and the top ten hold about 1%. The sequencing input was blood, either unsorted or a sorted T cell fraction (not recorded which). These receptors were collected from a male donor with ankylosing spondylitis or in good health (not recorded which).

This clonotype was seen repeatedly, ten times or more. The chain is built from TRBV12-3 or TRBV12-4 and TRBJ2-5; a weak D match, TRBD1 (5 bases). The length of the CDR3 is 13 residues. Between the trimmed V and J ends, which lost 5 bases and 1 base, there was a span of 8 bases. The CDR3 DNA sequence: TGTGCCAGCAGTGCCGACAGCCAAGAGACCCAGTACTTC. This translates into CASSADSQETQYF.

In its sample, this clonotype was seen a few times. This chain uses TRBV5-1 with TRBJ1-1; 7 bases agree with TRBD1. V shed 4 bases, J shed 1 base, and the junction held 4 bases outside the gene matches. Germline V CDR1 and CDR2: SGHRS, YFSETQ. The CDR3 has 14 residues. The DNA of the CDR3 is TGCGCCAGCAGCGCCCGGGACAGGAACACTGAAGCTTTCTTT. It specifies CASSARDRNTEAFF.

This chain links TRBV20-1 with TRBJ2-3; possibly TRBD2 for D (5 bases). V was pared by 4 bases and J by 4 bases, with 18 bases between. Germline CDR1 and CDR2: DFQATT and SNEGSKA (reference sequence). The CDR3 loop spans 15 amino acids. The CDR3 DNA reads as TGCAGTGCTATCCCACCGGGGTCGTCCCCAGATACGCAGTATTTT. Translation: CSAIPPGSSPDTQYF.

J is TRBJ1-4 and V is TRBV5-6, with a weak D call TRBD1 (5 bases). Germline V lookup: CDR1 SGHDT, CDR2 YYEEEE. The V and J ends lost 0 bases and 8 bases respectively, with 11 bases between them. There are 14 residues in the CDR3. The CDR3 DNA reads TGTGCCAGCAGCTTGGCCGGGGCGCGGGAAAAACTGTTTTTT. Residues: CASSLAGAREKLFF.

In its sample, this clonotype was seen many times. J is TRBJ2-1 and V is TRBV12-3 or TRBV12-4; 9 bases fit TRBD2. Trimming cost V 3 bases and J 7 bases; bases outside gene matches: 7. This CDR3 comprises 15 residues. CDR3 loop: CASSFRVAGANEQFF. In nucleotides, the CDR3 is TGTGCCAGCAGTTTTAGAGTAGCGGGAGCAAATGAGCAGTTCTTC.

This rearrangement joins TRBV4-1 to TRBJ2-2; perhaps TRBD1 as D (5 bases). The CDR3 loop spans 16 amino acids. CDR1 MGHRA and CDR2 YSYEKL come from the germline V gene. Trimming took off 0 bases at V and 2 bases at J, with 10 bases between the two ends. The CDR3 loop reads CASSQERGVNTGELFF. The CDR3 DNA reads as TGCGCCAGCAGCCAAGAAAGGGGCGTAAACACCGGGGAGCTGTTTTTT.

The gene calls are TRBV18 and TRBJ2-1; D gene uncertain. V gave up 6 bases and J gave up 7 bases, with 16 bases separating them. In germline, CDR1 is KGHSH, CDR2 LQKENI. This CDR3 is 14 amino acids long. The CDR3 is CASSAWTTDNEQFF. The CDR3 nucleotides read TGTGCCAGCTCCGCCTGGACCACGGATAATGAGCAGTTCTTC.

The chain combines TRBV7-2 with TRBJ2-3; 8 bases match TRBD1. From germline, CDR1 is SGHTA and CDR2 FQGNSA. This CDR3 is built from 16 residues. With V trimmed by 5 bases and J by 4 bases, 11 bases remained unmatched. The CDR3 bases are TGTGCCAGCAGCCCCCCCACAGGGGGTTGGGCAGATACGCAGTATTTT. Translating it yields CASSPPTGGWADTQYF.

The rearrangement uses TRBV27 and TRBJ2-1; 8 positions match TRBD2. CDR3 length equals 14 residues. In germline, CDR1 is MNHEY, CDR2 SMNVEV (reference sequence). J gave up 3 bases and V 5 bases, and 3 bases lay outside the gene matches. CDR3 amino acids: CASSPLAGYNEQFF. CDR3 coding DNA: TGTGCCAGCAGTCCCCTAGCGGGCTACAATGAGCAGTTCTTC.

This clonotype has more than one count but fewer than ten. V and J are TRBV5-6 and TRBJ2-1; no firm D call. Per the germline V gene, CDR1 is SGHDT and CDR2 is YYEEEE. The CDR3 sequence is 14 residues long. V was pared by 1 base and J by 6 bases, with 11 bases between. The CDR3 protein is CASSLPPGSNEQFF. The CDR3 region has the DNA TGTGCCAGCAGCTTGCCACCGGGCTCCAATGAGCAGTTCTTC.